Below, 12 T cell receptor beta chains from the same sample are listed, as sequenced in a study of patients and donors after allogeneic stem cell transplantation. MiXCR was run by TCRdb on the RT-PCR reads, yielding one entry per CDR3 protein. This table has some 960,000 distinct CDR3 sequences, more than 15% appearing once. The sample consisted of blood, either unsorted or a sorted T cell fraction (not recorded which). The receptors were sampled from a human donor who was either an allogeneic HSCT recipient or a stem cell or donor lymphocyte infusion donor (not recorded which). It is not recorded whose cells these are; they may come from a transplant donor.

This rearrangement joins TRBV12-3 or TRBV12-4 to TRBJ2-1; the D gene is possibly TRBD2 (5 bases). This CDR3 spans 15 amino acids. With 4 bases removed from V and 8 bases from J, the gap between germline ends came to 18 bases. CDR3 sequence (DNA): TGTGCCAGCAGTTCCAGCCCGAGCGGACTCGATGAGCAGTTCTTC. It translates to CASSSSPSGLDEQFF.

This clonotype showed up just a few times. The J gene is TRBJ1-6, the V gene TRBV7-9; no clear D gene. The CDR3 totals 16 residues. Germline V CDR1 and CDR2: SEHNR, FQNEAQ (reference sequence). The ends were cut back, 0 bases at V and 10 bases at J, with 16 bases in the middle. The CDR3 sequence is CASSLASGRVGSPLHF. The DNA of the CDR3 is TGTGCCAGCAGCTTAGCATCTGGGAGGGTCGGATCACCCCTCCACTTT.

The table lists this clonotype with many counts. The chain carries TRBV12-3 or TRBV12-4 and TRBJ2-2, with TRBD1 identical over 7 bases. This CDR3 is 15 amino acids long. The V segment lost 8 bases and the J segment 5 bases; nucleotides outside the gene matches: 11. The CDR3 protein is CASGPARGKTGELFF. In DNA form, the CDR3 reads TGTGCCAGCGGACCCGCCAGGGGGAAAACCGGGGAGCTGTTTTTT.

The chain uses TRBV7-9 and TRBJ1-2, with 7 positions matching TRBD1. The CDR3 sequence is 13 residues long. With 3 bases clipped from V and 8 bases from J, the junction kept 6 bases outside the gene matches. Germline-derived CDR1 and CDR2 are SEHNR and FQNEAQ (reference sequence). The CDR3 nucleotides are TGTGCCAGCAGCTTGGCAGGGGGATGGGGCTACACCTTC. It is translated as CASSLAGGWGYTF.

A few counts support this clonotype. The chain combines TRBV6-1 with TRBJ2-1, with D hard to call. Deletions cut 3 bases from V and 7 bases from J, with 16 bases between. The germline V gene encodes CDR1 MNHNS and CDR2 SASEGT. This CDR3 is built from 15 residues. The CDR3 DNA is TGTGCCAGCAGTGATAGTCTCTTAAGTGGGAATGAGCAGTTCTTC. It translates to CASSDSLLSGNEQFF.

In this sample, this clonotype turned up many times. This sequence joins TRBV12-3 or TRBV12-4 and TRBJ2-4, with 7 bases matching TRBD2. This CDR3 region has 15 residues. With V trimmed by 5 bases and J by 6 bases, 10 bases remained unmatched. CDR3 DNA: TGTGCCAGCAGTCCCCCATGGGGGGGAGGAAACATTCAGTACTTC. It encodes CASSPPWGGGNIQYF.

This clonotype was detected only a few times. The CDR3 sequence is CSARLPHPGQGLNEQFF. The CDR3 nucleotides read TGCAGTGCTAGACTGCCTCACCCGGGACAGGGATTAAATGAGCAGTTCTTC. J is TRBJ2-1 and V is TRBV20-1; 9 nucleotides align to TRBD1. The CDR3 has 17 amino acids. Germline V gives CDR1 DFQATT, CDR2 SNEGSKA (reference sequence). V shed 2 bases, J shed 7 bases, and the junction held 15 bases outside the gene matches.

The V gene is TRBV5-1, the J gene TRBJ1-1; the D is unclear. Per germline, CDR1 SGHRS and CDR2 YFSETQ. V dropped 3 bases and J dropped 4 bases, with 19 bases sitting between them. This CDR3 has 16 amino acids. CDR3 in DNA: TGCGCCAGCAGCTCCCCCACTGGGCAGGCGAGCACTGAAGCTTTCTTT. It encodes CASSSPTGQASTEAFF.

The rearrangement uses TRBV6-1 and TRBJ2-5, with D perhaps matching TRBD2 (5 bases). V lost 5 bases to trimming and J lost 2 bases, with 12 bases between them. The CDR3 has 14 residues. Germline values: CDR1 MNHNS, CDR2 SASEGT. CDR3 protein: CASSPPDYQETQYF. In nucleotides, the CDR3 is TGTGCCAGCAGTCCCCCCGACTATCAAGAGACCCAGTACTTC.

The chain is built from TRBV5-1 and TRBJ1-5; TRBD1 matches 10 bases. V was clipped by 4 bases and J by 6 bases; unmatched bases: 7. This CDR3 is 15 amino acids long. Per the germline V gene, CDR1 is SGHRS and CDR2 is YFSETQ. The CDR3 DNA is TGCGCCAGCAGCCCCGGGACAGGGGTCGCTCAGCCCCAGCATTTT. It codes for CASSPGTGVAQPQHF. Full variable domain (missing parts from reference TRBV5-1 and TRBJ1-5): KAGVTQTPRYLIKTRGQQVTLSCSPISGHRSVSWYQQTPGQGLQFLFEYFSETQRNKGNFPGRFSGRQFSNSRSEMNVSTLELGDSALYLCASSPGTGVAQPQHFGDGTRLSIL.

The V gene is TRBV7-2, the J gene TRBJ1-1, with D perhaps TRBD1 (6 bases). CDR1 SGHTA and CDR2 FQGNSA come from the germline V gene. The CDR3 contains 16 residues. V lost 5 bases and J lost 4, with 20 bases in between. CDR3 nucleotides: TGTGCCAGCAGCCACACCTTCAGGGGAGGGAGCACTGAAGCTTTCTTT. As protein: CASSHTFRGGSTEAFF.

This clonotype has a handful of counts. The rearrangement links TRBV20-1 to TRBJ2-1, with 10 positions matching TRBD2. Unmatched junction bases numbered 8, after V lost 0 bases and J lost 3 bases. The CDR3 runs to 17 residues. Germline V gene data show CDR1 as DFQATT and CDR2 as SNEGSKA (reference sequence). The CDR3 protein is CSARDSGLAIDYNEQFF. As DNA, the CDR3 is TGCAGTGCTAGAGATTCGGGACTAGCGATCGACTACAATGAGCAGTTCTTC.